This TCR beta chain was identified during a study of blood T cells in healthy people across ages. PCR was performed a second time for about 7 to 11 cycles using a sample-barcoded 5' primer and a J-beta primer mix. TCRdb independently ran MiXCR on the 5' RACE reads; one entry per CDR3 protein. In the table there are roughly 1,300,000 distinct CDR3 sequences, around 55% of which are singletons. CDR3 length: 15 residues. The germline V gene has CDR1 LGHNA and CDR2 YNFKEQ. With 0 bases clipped from V and 3 bases from J, the junction kept 3 bases outside the gene matches. This clonotype was counted a few times.

This receptor was identified in a man aged 18 to 35 in good health. The chain carries TRBV4-2 and TRBJ2-7, with 9 bases matching TRBD2. Material for sequencing was blood. The CDR3 coding sequence is TGTGCCAGCAGCCAAGAGGCTAGCGGGAACTACGAGCAGTACTTC. It translates to CASSQEASGNYEQYF.